Detailed here is one T cell receptor beta chain. This entry belongs to a study of blood T cell repertoires in COVID-19. Study background: Nucleic acid was either cDNA or gDNA, and it came from T cells, B-cell-depleted T cells, or PBMCs.

The V end was cut by 0 bases, the J end by 9 bases, with 12 bases between. In germline, CDR1 is LGHDT, CDR2 YNNKEL (reference sequence). The CDR3 has 15 residues. In the original analysis: Estimated nucleated cell counts came from reference gene primer amplification. Assay: immunoSEQ multiplex PCR; the TCRdb copy retains only in-frame clones and omits some. V, J and clone size were drawn from that table, and D and trimming were deduced from the DNA. The sample has fewer than 250,000 clones, nearly 90% seen once. The receptor's source is a man aged 25-45 years who had been exposed to COVID-19. The sequencing sample was made of PBMCs or T cells enriched from blood (not recorded which). The chain recombines TRBV3-1 (or the pseudogene TRBV3-2) with TRBJ1-6, with D possibly TRBD1 on 5 matching bases. The CDR3 nucleotides read TGTGCCAGCAGCCAAGAACCCGGAGGGGTTTCACCCCTCCACTTT. Its translation is CASSQEPGGVSPLHF.